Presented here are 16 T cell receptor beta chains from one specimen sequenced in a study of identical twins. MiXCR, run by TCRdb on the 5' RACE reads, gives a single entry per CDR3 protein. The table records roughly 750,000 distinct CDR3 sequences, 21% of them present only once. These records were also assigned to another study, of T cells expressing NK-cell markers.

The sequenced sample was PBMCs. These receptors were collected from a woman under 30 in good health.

For the CDR3, the DNA is TGCGCCAGCAGCTTGGGTTGGCTCTCTGGAAACACCATATATTTT. Its protein product is CASSLGWLSGNTIYF. The chain joins TRBV5-1 to TRBJ1-3; D gene uncertain. Germline values: CDR1 SGHRS, CDR2 YFSETQ. CDR3 length: 15 residues. Trimming stripped 0 bases from V and 0 bases from J, with 7 bases between.

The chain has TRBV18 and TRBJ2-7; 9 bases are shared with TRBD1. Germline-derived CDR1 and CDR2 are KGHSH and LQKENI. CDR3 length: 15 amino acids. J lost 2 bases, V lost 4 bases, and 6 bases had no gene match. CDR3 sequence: CASSLRGQGAYEQYF. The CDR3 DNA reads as TGTGCCAGCTCACTACGGGGACAGGGAGCCTACGAGCAGTACTTC.

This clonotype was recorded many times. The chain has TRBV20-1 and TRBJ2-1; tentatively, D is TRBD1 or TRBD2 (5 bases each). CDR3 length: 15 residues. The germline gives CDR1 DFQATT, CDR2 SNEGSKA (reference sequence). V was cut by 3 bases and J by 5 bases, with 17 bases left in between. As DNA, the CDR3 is TGCAGTGCTAGCGCAGGGACCCCCGAGGACAATGAGCAGTTCTTC. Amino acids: CSASAGTPEDNEQFF.

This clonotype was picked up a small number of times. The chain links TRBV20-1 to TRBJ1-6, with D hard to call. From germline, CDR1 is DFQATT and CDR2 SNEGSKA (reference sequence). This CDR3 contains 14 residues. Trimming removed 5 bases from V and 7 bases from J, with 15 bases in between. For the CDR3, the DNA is TGCAGTGCTTACTACCACGGAACAAATTCACCCCTCCACTTT. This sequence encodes CSAYYHGTNSPLHF.

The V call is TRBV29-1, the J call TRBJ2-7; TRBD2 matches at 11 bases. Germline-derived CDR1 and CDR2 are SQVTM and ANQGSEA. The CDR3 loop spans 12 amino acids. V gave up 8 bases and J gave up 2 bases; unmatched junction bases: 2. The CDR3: CSMTSGTYEQYF. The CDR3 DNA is TGCAGCATGACTAGCGGGACCTACGAGCAGTACTTC.

The CDR3, as DNA: TGTGCCAGCAGTGAAGGAGGGGGGTCTAGGAGCTCCTACAATGAGCAGTTCTTC. It codes for CASSEGGGSRSSYNEQFF. The rearrangement joins TRBV6-1 to TRBJ2-1; D possibly uses TRBD1 or TRBD2 (6 bases each). V was trimmed by 1 base and J by 0 bases, leaving 16 bases between them. Germline loops: CDR1 MNHNS, CDR2 SASEGT. The CDR3 spans 18 residues.

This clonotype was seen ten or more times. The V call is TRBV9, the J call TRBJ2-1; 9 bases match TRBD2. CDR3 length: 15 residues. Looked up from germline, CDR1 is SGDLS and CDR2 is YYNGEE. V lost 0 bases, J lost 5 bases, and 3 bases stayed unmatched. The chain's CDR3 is CASSVAAGGHNEQFF. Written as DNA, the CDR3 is TGTGCCAGCAGCGTAGCAGCGGGAGGTCACAATGAGCAGTTCTTC. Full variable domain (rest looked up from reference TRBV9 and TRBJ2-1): DSGVTQTPKHLITATGQRVTLRCSPRSGDLSVYWYQQSLDQGLQFLIQYYNGEERAKGNILERFSAQQFPDLHSELNLSSLELGDSALYFCASSVAAGGHNEQFFGPGTRLTVL.

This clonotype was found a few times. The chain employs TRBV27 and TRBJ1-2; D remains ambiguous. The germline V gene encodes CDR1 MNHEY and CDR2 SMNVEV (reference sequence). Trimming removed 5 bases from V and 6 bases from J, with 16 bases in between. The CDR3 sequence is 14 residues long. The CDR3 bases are TGTGCCAGCAGTACCAAGAAAGAGGCGCATGGCTACACCTTC. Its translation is CASSTKKEAHGYTF.

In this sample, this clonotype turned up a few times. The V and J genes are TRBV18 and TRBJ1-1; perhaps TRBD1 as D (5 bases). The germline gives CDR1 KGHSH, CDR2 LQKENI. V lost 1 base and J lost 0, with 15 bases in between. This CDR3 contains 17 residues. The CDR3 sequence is CASSPLDPRGMNTEAFF. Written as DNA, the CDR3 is TGTGCCAGCTCACCACTCGACCCGCGGGGGATGAACACTGAAGCTTTCTTT.

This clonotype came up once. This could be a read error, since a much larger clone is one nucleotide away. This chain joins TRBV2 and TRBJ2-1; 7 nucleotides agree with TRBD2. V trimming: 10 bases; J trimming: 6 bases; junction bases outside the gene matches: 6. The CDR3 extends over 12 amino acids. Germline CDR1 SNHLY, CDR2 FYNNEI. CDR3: CAIRRESNEQFF. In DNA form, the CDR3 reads TGTGCCATCAGGCGGGAGAGCAATGAGCAGTTCTTC.

The CDR3 sequence: CASSPHDYSGGAPYNEQFF. CDR3 DNA sequence: TGTGCCAGCAGCCCCCATGACTATAGCGGGGGGGCCCCCTACAATGAGCAGTTCTTC. The genes are TRBV3-1 and TRBJ2-1, with 11 bases aligning to TRBD2. The V gene's germline CDR1 is LGHDT and CDR2 YNNKEL (reference sequence). CDR3 length: 19 amino acids. Trimming took 4 bases from V and 2 from J; bases not matched to a gene: 13.

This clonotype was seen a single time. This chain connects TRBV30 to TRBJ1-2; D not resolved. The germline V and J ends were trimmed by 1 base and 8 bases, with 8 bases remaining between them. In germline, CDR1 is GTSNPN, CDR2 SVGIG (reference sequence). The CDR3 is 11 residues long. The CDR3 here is CAWSEGLGYTF. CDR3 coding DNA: TGTGCCTGGAGTGAAGGCCTCGGCTACACCTTC.

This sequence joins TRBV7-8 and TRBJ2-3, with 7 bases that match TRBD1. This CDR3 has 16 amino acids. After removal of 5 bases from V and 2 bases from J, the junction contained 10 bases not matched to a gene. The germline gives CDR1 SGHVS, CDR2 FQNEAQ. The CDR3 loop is CASSPRPGTATDTQYF. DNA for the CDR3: TGTGCCAGCAGCCCCCGCCCCGGGACAGCCACAGATACGCAGTATTTT.

CDR3 in DNA: TGCGCCAGCAGCTCGGACCCTCCACTCGATACGCAGTATTTT. The encoded protein is CASSSDPPLDTQYF. The chain recombines TRBV5-1 with TRBJ2-3, with D uncertain. V was shortened by 3 bases and J by 6 bases, with 14 bases between the two germline ends. The CDR3 consists of 14 residues. Germline V gives CDR1 SGHRS, CDR2 YFSETQ.

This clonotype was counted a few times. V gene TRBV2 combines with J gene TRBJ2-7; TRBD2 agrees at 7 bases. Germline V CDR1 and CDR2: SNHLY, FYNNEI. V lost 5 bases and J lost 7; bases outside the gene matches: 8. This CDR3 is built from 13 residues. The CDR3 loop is CASSTGGEREQYF. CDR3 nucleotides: TGTGCCAGCAGTACTGGGGGGGAGAGGGAGCAGTACTTC.

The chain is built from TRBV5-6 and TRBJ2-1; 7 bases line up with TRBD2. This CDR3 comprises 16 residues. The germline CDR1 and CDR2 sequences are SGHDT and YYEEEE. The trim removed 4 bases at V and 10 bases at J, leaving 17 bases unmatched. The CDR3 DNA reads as TGTGCCAGCAGCGGTAGCGGGTCCGGGTTTGGGGGGGAGCAGTTCTTC. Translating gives CASSGSGSGFGGEQFF.